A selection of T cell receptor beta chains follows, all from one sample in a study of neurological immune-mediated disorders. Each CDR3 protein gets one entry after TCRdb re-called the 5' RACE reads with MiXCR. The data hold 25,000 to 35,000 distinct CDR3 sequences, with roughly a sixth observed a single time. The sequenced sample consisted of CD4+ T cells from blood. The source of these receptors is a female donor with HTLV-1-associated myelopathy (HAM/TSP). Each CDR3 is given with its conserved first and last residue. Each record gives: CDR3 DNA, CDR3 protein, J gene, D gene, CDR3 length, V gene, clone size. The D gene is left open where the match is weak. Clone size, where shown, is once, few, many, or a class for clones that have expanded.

TGTGCCTGGGCAAATTCGAACACCGGGGAGCTGTTTTTT | CAWANSNTGELFF | TRBJ2-2 | - | 13 | TRBV30 | -
TGCGCCAGCAGTAAGCGGGAGGGCCCTGAGACCCAGTACTTC | CASSKREGPETQYF | TRBJ2-5 | TRBD2 | 14 | TRBV5-1 | many
TGTGCCAGCAGCTTTGGACTAGCGGGGCCCTACGAGCAGTACTTC | CASSFGLAGPYEQYF | TRBJ2-7 | TRBD2 | 15 | TRBV5-5 | many
TGTGCCAGCAGCCCGGGACCTTATGGCTACACCTTC | CASSPGPYGYTF | TRBJ1-2 | - | 12 | TRBV14 | once
TGCAGCGTTGAAAGTGACGCGGGACTAGCGGTCCAAGAGACCCAGTACTTC | CSVESDAGLAVQETQYF | TRBJ2-5 | TRBD2 | 17 | TRBV29-1 | few
TGTGCCAGCAGCTTAGCCCGGCCTAGCACAGAGACGCAGTATTTT | CASSLARPSTETQYF | TRBJ2-3 | - | 15 | TRBV7-2 | -
TGTGCCAGCAGCGAGGGGGCAGGAGAGACCCAGTACTTC | CASSEGAGETQYF | TRBJ2-5 | TRBD1 | 13 | TRBV5-6 | many
TGCGCCAGCAGCTCTGGGAGGATCAGGAATGAGCAGTTCTTC | CASSSGRIRNEQFF | TRBJ2-1 | - | 14 | TRBV5-1 | many
TGTGCCATCAGTGAAATCATGAACACTGAAGCTTTCTTT | CAISEIMNTEAFF | TRBJ1-1 | - | 13 | TRBV10-3 | -
TGTGCCAGCAGCTTGTCTCTATACGAGCAGTACTTC | CASSLSLYEQYF | TRBJ2-7 | - | 12 | TRBV7-9 | many
TGCAGTGCAAAAAAGACGATGTCCGATGAGCAGTTCTTC | CSAKKTMSDEQFF | TRBJ2-1 | - | 13 | TRBV20-1 | many